The clone carrying this T cell receptor beta chain was seen at least ten times. Regions amplified from RNA transcripts were the TCR beta CDR3 regions. A set of HTBI primers served as the primers for a first-round RT-PCR of the TCR CDR3. MiXCR, run by TCRdb on the multiplex PCR reads, gives a single entry per CDR3 protein. The sample yields 480,000 or so distinct CDR3 sequences, 46% seen once. The data belong to a study of T cells in Graves' hyperthyroidism and ophthalmopathy. From germline, CDR1 is SGHVS and CDR2 FQNEAQ. J lost 3 bases, V lost 4 bases, and 10 bases had no gene match. This CDR3 comprises 17 residues.

Material for sequencing was peripheral blood or thyroid tissue (not recorded which). This TCR derives from an adult woman with Graves' disease, either hyperthyroidism or ophthalmopathy (not recorded which). The chain joins TRBV7-8 to TRBJ2-5, with 11 positions matching TRBD2. Here the CDR3 DNA reads TGTGCCAGCAGCTCAGCCCTGGGGACTAGCGGAGAAGAGACCCAGTACTTC. Its protein product is CASSSALGTSGEETQYF.